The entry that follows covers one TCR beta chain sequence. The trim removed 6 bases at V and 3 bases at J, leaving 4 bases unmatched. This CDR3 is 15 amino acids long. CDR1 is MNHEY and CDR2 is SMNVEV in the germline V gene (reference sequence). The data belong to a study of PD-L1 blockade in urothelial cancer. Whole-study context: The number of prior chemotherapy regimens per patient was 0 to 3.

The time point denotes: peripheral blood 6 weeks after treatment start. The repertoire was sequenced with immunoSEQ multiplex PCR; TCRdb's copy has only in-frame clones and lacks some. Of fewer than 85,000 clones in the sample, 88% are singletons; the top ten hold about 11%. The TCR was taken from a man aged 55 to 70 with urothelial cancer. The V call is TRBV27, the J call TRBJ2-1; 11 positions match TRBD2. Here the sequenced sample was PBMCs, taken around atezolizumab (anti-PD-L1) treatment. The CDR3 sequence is CASSYGLAGYNEQFF. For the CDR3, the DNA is TGTGCCAGCAGCTACGGACTAGCGGGCTACAATGAGCAGTTCTTC.